The following is a T cell receptor beta chain sequence with its context. In TCRdb, the 5' RACE reads were re-called with MiXCR into one record per CDR3 protein. Among under 250,000 distinct CDR3 sequences listed, 12% were seen once. This entry belongs to a study of identical twins. Germline V CDR1 and CDR2: SGHRS, YFSETQ. Trimming left V 4 bases short and J 6 bases short, with 17 bases between. The CDR3 spans 15 residues. The same data also contributed to another study, on yellow fever vaccine responses in identical twins.

The rearrangement joins TRBV5-1 to TRBJ2-1; D is unclear. The sample taken for sequencing was memory (CD45RO+) T cells sorted from blood. The source of this sequence is a woman aged 18 to 35 in good health. CDR3 DNA sequence: TGCGCCAGCAGCCCGGCGAGGTCCGGTTTCAATGAGCAGTTCTTC. Encoded protein: CASSPARSGFNEQFF. The entire variable domain, with the rest obtained from reference TRBV5-1 and TRBJ2-1, is as follows: KAGVTQTPRYLIKTRGQQVTLSCSPISGHRSVSWYQQTPGQGLQFLFEYFSETQRNKGNFPGRFSGRQFSNSRSEMNVSTLELGDSALYLCASSPARSGFNEQFFGPGTRLTVL.